This T cell receptor beta chain was profiled in a study of response to subunit inactivated influenza vaccine. Study-wide points: T cells newly recruited by each seasonal influenza vaccination are few, the authors suggested.

TCRdb called the RT-PCR reads again in MiXCR, with one record for every CDR3 protein. The sample yields about 700,000 distinct CDR3 sequences, about 15% seen once. Germline V gene sequence: CDR1 DFQATT, CDR2 SNEGSKA (reference sequence). Trimming cost V 2 bases and J 7 bases; bases outside gene matches: 4. The CDR3 is made up of 15 amino acids. Concerning this clonotype: Antigen unknown.

The receptor comes from a man aged 45-65 years who received an inactivated influenza vaccine. The chain uses TRBV20-1 and TRBJ2-1; 14 bases are shared with TRBD2. The starting material was PBMCs from blood, obtained less than 15 days before vaccination. The CDR3 is CSARPGLAGVNEQFF. The CDR3 region has the DNA TGCAGTGCTAGACCGGGACTAGCGGGAGTGAATGAGCAGTTCTTC.